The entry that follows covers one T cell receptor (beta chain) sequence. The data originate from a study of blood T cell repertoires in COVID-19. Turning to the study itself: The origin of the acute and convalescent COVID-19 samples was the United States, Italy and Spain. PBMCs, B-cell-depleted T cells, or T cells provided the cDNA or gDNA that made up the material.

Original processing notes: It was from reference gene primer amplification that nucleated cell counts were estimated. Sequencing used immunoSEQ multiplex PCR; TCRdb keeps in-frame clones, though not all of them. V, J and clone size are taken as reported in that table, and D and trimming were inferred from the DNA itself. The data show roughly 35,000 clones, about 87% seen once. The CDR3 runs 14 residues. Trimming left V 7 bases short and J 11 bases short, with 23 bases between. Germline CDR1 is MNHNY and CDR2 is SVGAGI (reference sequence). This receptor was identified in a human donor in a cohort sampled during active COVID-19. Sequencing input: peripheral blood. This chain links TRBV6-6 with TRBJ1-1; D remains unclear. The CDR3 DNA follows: TGTGCCAGCACCCTACCGATGGAGGTATCTAAGGCTTTCTTT. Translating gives CASTLPMEVSKAFF.